This T cell receptor beta chain stems from a study of control samples from healthy donors and cancer patients. TCRdb keeps only in-frame clones here, not all; method: immunoSEQ multiplex PCR. The table lists approximately 110,000 clones, 83% of them singletons, with about 13% in the top ten. A remark on this clone: Other nucleotide sequences in the sample specify the same CDR3.

From germline, CDR1 is DFQATT and CDR2 SNEGSKA (reference sequence). V was cut by 6 bases and J by 4 bases, with 4 bases left in between. The CDR3 is 10 amino acids. V is TRBV20-1 and J is TRBJ2-1, with D uncertain. The sample was blood. This clonotype originated in a woman aged 45-59 years in good health. The CDR3 protein is CSAEYNEQFF. DNA of the CDR3: TGCAGTGCGGAGTACAATGAGCAGTTCTTC.